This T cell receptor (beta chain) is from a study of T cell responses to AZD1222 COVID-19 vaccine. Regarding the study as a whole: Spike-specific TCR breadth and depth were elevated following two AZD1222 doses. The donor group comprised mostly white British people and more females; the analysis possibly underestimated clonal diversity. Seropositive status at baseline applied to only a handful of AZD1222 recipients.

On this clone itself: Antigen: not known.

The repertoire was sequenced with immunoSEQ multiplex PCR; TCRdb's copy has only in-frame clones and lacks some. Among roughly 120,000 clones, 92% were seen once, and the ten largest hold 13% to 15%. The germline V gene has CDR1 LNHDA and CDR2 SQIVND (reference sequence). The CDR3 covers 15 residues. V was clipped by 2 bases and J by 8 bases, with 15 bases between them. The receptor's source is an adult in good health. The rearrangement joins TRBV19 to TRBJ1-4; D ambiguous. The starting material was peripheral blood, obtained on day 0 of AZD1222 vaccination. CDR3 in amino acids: CASSISGVQREKLFF. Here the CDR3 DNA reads TGTGCCAGTAGTATATCCGGGGTCCAACGAGAAAAACTGTTTTTT.